The T cell receptor beta chain described here comes from a study of vaccination and CD4 T cells after COVID-19 (dated by TCRdb to the early 2020s). For the wider study: SARS-CoV-2 positivity had been established in the convalescent patients by nasal swab PCR, and mild disease was recorded in several of these patients and severe disease in one. The spike-specific CD4+ TCR repertoire was compared before and after mRNA vaccination in under 11 COVID-19 convalescent patients and a handful of infection-naive healthy vaccine recipients. The time from the second vaccine dose to post-vaccine blood sampling had a median of around 72 days and ranged from about 14 to 250 days. As controls, cultures received a CEFX viral epitope pool (the positive control), an HIV-1 Nef peptide pool (the negative control), or no peptide at all. Post-COVID blood samples from convalescent patients were collected a median of approximately 100 days after diagnosis, with a range of 35 to 161 days. The convalescent cohort comprised six males and four females, including two Hispanic individuals, seven Caucasians, two Asians and one multiracial person. For stimulating the cultures, overlapping spike peptide pools were used, derived from SARS-CoV-2 as well as from the common cold coronaviruses HCoV-NL63, HCoV-OC43 and HCoV-229E. Participants received two doses of either the Pfizer-BioNTech BNT162b2 vaccine (n=8) or the Moderna mRNA-1273 vaccine (n=2).

In this sample, this clonotype turned up a few times. Its binding antigen is unknown. Base quality data are lacking; no much larger clone is found one base away. The method behind the library was PCR. At the Johns Hopkins FTIC core, DNA from the cultured CD4+ T cells underwent TCR sequencing with the Oncomine TCR Beta short-read assay. The QIAamp micro DNA kit was used to extract genomic DNA from the cultured CD4+ T cells. Oncomine TCR Beta libraries made from cultured CD4+ T cells were pooled using unique dual indexes and sequenced on an Illumina iSeq 100. The published analysis was carried out like this. Non-productive sequences were filtered out, and CDR3s that did not start with C, did not end with F or W, or were shorter than 7 amino acids were discarded. The MANAFEST web application identified antigen-specific clonotypes by comparing peptide-stimulated wells against reference wells and other culture wells. For a clone to be called positive, the clone needed an FDR below 0.05, an odds ratio above 5, and a productive frequency above 0.1% in at least two of three replicate wells. Cross-reactive clonotypes were defined as significantly expanded in both SARS-CoV-2 spike wells and at least one common cold coronavirus spike condition. Similarity between CDR3 sequences was evaluated in R version 3.6.1 using Levenshtein distances (stringdist) and unrooted phylogenetic trees (ape). The public reads were run again by TCRdb, first through fastp at Q25 and then through MiXCR, and only productive beta chains were kept. Each entry is one CDR3 protein sequence, shown with its most common DNA and genes. TCRdb's processing, not the study's, gives the V and J calls here. The sample table contains approximately 14,000 distinct CDR3 sequences; only one count was recorded for about 51% of them. Together, the top ten hold roughly a tenth of the sample.

The full study reports these points: Only a relatively small number of convalescent patients were included in the study, and early timepoints following natural infection were not analyzed. The median number of SARS-CoV-2-reactive clonotypes rose from 21 after infection to 30 to 45 after vaccination, but the change was not significant. Among the post-vaccine SARS-CoV-2-reactive clones in convalescent patients, a median approximately 86% showed up only after vaccination, which suggests vaccine-specific priming. Of the vaccine-specific clones in convalescent patients, 304 of 307, or nearly all, reacted only to SARS-CoV-2 spike and did not cross-react with common cold coronaviruses.

CDR1 SGHAT and CDR2 FQNNGV were looked up in the germline V gene. The CDR3 starts with the cysteine, ends with the phenylalanine, and has 12 residues. Solely the CDR3 DNA is kept, with 36 bases framed from the first base. A distance of 10 bases separates the germline ends of V and J, which lose 0 bases and 12 bases respectively. Per the publication, the treatment or condition label means: roughly ten-day PBMC culture with coronavirus spike peptide pools or control peptides (ViraFEST assay). To expand antigen-specific T cells with peptide pools and then pick out the expanded clonotypes through TCR sequencing, the study relied on the ViraFEST assay. The positive SARS-CoV-2 PCR tests of the convalescent patients were dated from March to December 2020, before the Alpha, Beta and Delta variants emerged in the United States. Each well held 2.2 million or so PBMCs cultured in IMDM containing about 5% human AB serum and 10 IU/ml IL-2, with 10 ug/ml peptide pools added. Half of the culture medium was replaced with fresh IL-2-containing medium on days 3 and 7. Once the cells had been in culture for less than 12 days, the EasySep CD4+ T cell isolation kit was used to isolate CD4+ T cells by negative selection. PBMCs were separated from whole blood using Ficoll-Paque Plus gradient centrifugation and then either used fresh or cryopreserved at -140C. In general, triplicate wells were set up for every culture condition.

The sequence is built from TRBV11-2 and TRBJ2-3; the D segment could be TRBD2, given 5 matching bases. The sequenced sample was CD4+ T cells from blood, cultured in vitro. This TCR derives from a human donor who had recovered from COVID-19. The CDR3 reads as follows: CASSLDPGVQYF. The sequence in DNA is TGTGCCAGCAGCTTAGACCCCGGGGTTCAGTATTTT.